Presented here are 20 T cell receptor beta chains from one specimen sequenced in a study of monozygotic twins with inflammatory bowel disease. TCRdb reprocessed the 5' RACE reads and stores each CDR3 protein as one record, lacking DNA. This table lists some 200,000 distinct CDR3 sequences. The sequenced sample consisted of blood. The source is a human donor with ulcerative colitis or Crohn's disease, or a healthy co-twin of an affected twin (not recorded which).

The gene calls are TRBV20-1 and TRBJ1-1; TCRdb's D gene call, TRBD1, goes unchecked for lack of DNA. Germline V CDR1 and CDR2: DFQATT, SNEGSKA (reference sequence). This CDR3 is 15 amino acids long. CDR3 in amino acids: CSARNPRVGDTEAFF.

CDR3 amino acids: CASSSWAGDGYTF. This chain connects TRBV12-3 or TRBV12-4 to TRBJ1-2; TCRdb gives TRBD1 as the D gene, but with no DNA this cannot be confirmed. The CDR3 spans 13 residues.

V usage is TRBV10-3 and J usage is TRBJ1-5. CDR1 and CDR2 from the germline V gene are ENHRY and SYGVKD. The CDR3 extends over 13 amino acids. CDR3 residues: CAISESGNQPQHF.

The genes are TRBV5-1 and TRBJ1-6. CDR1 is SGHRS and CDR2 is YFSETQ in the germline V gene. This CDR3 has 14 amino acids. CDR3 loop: CASSWQGRNSPLHF.

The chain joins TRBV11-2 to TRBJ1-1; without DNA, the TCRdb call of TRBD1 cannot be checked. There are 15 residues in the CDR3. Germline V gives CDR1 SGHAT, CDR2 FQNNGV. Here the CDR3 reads CATSGGAWARTEAFF.

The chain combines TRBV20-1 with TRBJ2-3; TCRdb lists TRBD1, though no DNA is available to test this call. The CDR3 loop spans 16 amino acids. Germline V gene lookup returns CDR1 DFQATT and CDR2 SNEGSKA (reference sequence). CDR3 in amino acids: CSARTPGAGHTDTQYF.

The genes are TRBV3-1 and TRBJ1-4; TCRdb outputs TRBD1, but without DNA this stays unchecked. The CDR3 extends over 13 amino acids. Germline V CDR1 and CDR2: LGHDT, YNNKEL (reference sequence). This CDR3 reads CASSQEGNRALFF. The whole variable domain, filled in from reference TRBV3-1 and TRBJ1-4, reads DTAVSQTPKYLVTQMGNDKSIKCEQNLGHDTMYWYKQDSKKFLKIMFSYNNKELIINETVPNRFSPKSPDKAHLNLHINSLELGDSAVYFCASSQEGNRALFFGSGTQLSVL.

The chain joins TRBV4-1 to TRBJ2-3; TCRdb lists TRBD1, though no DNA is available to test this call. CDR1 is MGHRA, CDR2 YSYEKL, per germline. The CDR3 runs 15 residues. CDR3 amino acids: CASSPSGRVTDTQYF.

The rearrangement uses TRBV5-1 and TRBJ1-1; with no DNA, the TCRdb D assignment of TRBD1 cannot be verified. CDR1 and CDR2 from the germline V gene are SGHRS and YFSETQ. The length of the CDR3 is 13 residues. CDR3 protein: CASSLTGFTEAFF.

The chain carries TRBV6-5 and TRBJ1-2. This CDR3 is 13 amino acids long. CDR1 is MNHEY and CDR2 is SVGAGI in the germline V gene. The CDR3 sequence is CASRYKGLYGYTF.

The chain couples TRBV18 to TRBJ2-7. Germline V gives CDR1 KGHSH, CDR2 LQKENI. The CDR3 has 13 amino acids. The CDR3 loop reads CASSPYDGGEQYF.

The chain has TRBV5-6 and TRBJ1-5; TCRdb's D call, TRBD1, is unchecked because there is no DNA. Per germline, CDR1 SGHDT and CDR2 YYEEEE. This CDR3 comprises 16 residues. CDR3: CASSGGTGEGDQPQHF.

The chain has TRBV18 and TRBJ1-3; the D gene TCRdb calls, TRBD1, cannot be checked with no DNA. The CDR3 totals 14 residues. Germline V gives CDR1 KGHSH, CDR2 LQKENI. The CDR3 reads CASSPGDSRNTIYF.

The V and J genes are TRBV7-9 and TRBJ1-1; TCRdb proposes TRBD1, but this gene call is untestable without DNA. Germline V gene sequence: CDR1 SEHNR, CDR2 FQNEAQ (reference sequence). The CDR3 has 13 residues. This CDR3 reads CASSAGVFTEAFF. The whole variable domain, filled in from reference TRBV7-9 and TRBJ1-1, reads DTGVSQNPRHKITKRGQNVTFRCDPISEHNRLYWYRQTLGQGPEFLTYFQNEAQLEKSRLLSDRFSAERPKGSFSTLEIQRTEQGDSAMYLCASSAGVFTEAFFGQGTRLTVV.

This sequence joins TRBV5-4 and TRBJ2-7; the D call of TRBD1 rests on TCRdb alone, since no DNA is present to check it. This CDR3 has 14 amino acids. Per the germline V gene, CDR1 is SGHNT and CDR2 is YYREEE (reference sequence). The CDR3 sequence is CASSLRGLSYEQYF.

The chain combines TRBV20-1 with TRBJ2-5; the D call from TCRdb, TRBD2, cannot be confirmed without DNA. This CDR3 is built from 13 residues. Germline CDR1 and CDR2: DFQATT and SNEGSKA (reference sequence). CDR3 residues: CSAQTSGEETQYF.

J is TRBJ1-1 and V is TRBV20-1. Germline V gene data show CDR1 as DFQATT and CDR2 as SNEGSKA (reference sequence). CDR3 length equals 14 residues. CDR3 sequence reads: CSARGRQVNTEAFF.

CDR3 sequence: CSVAVEEVRDEQYF. The genes are TRBV29-1 and TRBJ2-7; no DNA is available, so the TRBD1 call from TCRdb remains unchecked. CDR1 and CDR2 (germline): SQVTM, ANQGSEA. This CDR3 spans 14 amino acids.

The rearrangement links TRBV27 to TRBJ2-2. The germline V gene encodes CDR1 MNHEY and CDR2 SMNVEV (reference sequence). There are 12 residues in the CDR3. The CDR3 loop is CASRTLRWELFF.

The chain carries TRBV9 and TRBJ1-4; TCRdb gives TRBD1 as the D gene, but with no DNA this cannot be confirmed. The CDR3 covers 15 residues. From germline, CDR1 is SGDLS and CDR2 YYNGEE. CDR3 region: CASTKTGTTNEKLFF.